A selection of T cell receptor beta chains follows, all from one sample in a study of PD-L1 blockade in urothelial cancer. TCRdb's table, derived via immunoSEQ multiplex PCR, lists solely in-frame clones and lacks some. In the table there are roughly 1,700 clones, roughly 34% of which are singletons. Material: tumor tissue, obtained before atezolizumab (anti-PD-L1) treatment. These receptors were collected from an older woman with urothelial cancer. Each CDR3 is given with its conserved first and last residue. A D gene is named only where the DNA matches it firmly. Rows may omit the clone size; those that give it use once, few, many or a size class.

v_gene	j_gene	d_gene	abundance	CDR3aa	CDR3nt
TRBV6-8	TRBJ2-1	TRBD2	-	CASSYSATSGRGYHNEQFF	TGTGCCAGCAGTTACTCCGCGACTAGCGGAAGGGGATACCACAATGAGCAGTTCTTC
TRBV7-4	TRBJ1-5	TRBD1	-	CASSLTGASNQPQHF	TGTGCCAGCAGCTTGACAGGGGCGAGCAATCAGCCCCAGCATTTT
TRBV1	TRBJ1-2	-	few	CASSHGLSYGYTF	TGCGCCAGCAGCCACGGACTGTCCTATGGCTACACCTTC
TRBV6-1	TRBJ2-7	TRBD2	-	CAISEGLADLAYEQYF	TGTGCCATCAGTGAAGGTCTAGCGGATCTCGCCTACGAGCAGTACTTC
TRBV6-4	TRBJ1-5	-	-	CASREFPGAQPGHQPQHF	TGTGCCAGCAGGGAATTTCCGGGAGCTCAACCGGGGCATCAGCCCCAGCATTTT
TRBV11-3	TRBJ2-1	TRBD2	-	CASSLGTSAYNEQFF	TGTGCCAGCAGCCTCGGGACTAGCGCGTACAATGAGCAGTTCTTC
TRBV6-8	TRBJ1-1	-	medium-sized	CASSYIRPGGTEAFF	TGTGCCAGCAGTTACATACGGCCGGGGGGCACTGAAGCTTTCTTT
TRBV6-8	TRBJ2-1	-	few	CASSYILQGLDNEQFF	TGTGCCAGCAGTTATATTTTGCAGGGGCTGGACAATGAGCAGTTCTTC
TRBV29-1	TRBJ1-6	-	-	CSVQSSYNSPLHF	TGCAGCGTGCAGAGCTCCTATAATTCACCCCTCCACTTT
TRBV19	TRBJ2-3	TRBD2	-	CASSLGGGARDTQYF	TGTGCCAGCAGTCTAGGCGGGGGGGCCAGAGATACGCAGTATTTT
TRBV28	TRBJ2-2	-	-	CASNPTGRNTGELFF	TGTGCCAGCAATCCCACCGGGAGAAACACCGGGGAGCTGTTTTTT
TRBV6-8	TRBJ2-7	TRBD2	few	CASSYSPSAGGRREQYF	TGTGCCAGCAGTTACTCGCCCTCTGCGGGAGGGCGCCGGGAGCAGTACTTC
TRBV6-8	TRBJ2-5	-	few	CASREQGLETQYF	TGTGCCAGCAGGGAACAGGGATTAGAGACCCAGTACTTC
TRBV19	TRBJ1-5	-	-	CASSKTLGYSNQPQHF	TGTGCCAGTAGTAAGACCCTGGGCTATAGCAATCAGCCCCAGCATTTT
TRBV6-8	TRBJ1-1	TRBD1	medium-sized	CASSPTGLNTEAFF	TGTGCCAGCAGTCCGACAGGGCTTAACACTGAAGCTTTCTTT
TRBV6-8	TRBJ1-1	-	-	CASSVTKNRAVNTEAFF	TGTGCCAGCAGTGTTACCAAGAACAGGGCCGTGAACACTGAAGCTTTCTTT
TRBV28	TRBJ1-4	-	-	CASSDRNLNEKLFF	TGTGCCAGCAGCGACCGGAATCTGAATGAAAAACTGTTTTTT
TRBV5-1	TRBJ2-3	-	-	CASSSNPGTPNTDTQYF	TGCGCCAGCAGCTCAAATCCCGGGACACCGAACACAGATACGCAGTATTTT
TRBV10-3	TRBJ2-3	-	few	CAISEQQLTDTQYF	TGTGCCATCAGTGAGCAACAGCTCACAGATACGCAGTATTTT
TRBV5-1	TRBJ2-3	-	-	CASSLAGDFTDTQYF	TGCGCCAGCAGCTTGGCGGGGGACTTTACAGATACGCAGTATTTT
TRBV11-3	TRBJ2-5	-	few	CASSPTSLPETQYF	TGTGCCAGCAGTCCTACTAGTCTTCCAGAGACCCAGTACTTC
TRBV18	TRBJ1-1	-	-	CASSFARPNTEAFF	TGTGCCAGCTCATTTGCCAGGCCTAACACTGAAGCTTTCTTT
TRBV28	TRBJ2-7	-	-	CASRRDTGYEQYF	TGTGCCAGCCGCCGGGACACTGGCTACGAGCAGTACTTC
TRBV28	TRBJ1-5	TRBD1	once	CASSEDRGYQPQHF	TGTGCCAGCAGTGAGGACAGGGGGTATCAGCCCCAGCATTTT
TRBV18	TRBJ2-1	TRBD2	-	CASSGGGLVINEQFF	TGTGCCAGCTCCGGAGGGGGACTAGTCATCAATGAGCAGTTCTTC
TRBV10-3	TRBJ1-5	-	few	CAISETARSNQPQHF	TGTGCCATCAGTGAGACAGCCCGATCTAATCAGCCCCAGCATTTT
TRBV19	TRBJ1-2	TRBD1	-	CASSIMDRGRAGYGYTF	TGTGCCAGTAGTATAATGGACAGGGGGCGCGCAGGATATGGCTACACCTTC
TRBV19	TRBJ1-4	-	few	CASSLGETTNEKLFF	TGTGCCAGTAGTCTTGGGGAAACAACTAATGAAAAACTGTTTTTT
TRBV10-2	TRBJ2-1	-	few	CASRGPLLYNEQFF	TGCGCCAGCAGAGGCCCCCTACTCTACAATGAGCAGTTCTTC
TRBV28	TRBJ1-4	-	few	CASSSPPGTNEKLFF	TGTGCCAGCAGTTCCCCCCCCGGGACTAATGAAAAACTGTTTTTT
TRBV25-1	TRBJ1-3	-	-	CASSMGSGNTIYF	TGTGCCAGCAGTATGGGATCTGGAAACACCATATATTTT
TRBV1	TRBJ2-2	-	medium-sized	CASSQGGTSGGNTGELFF	TGCGCCAGCAGCCAAGGGGGGACTAGCGGTGGGAACACCGGGGAGCTGTTTTTT
TRBV23-1	TRBJ1-1	-	few	CASSQDRVNTEAFF	TGCGCCAGCAGCCAAGATCGGGTGAACACTGAAGCTTTCTTT
TRBV19	TRBJ1-5	TRBD1	once	CASRWDRSGNQPQHF	TGTGCCAGTAGGTGGGACAGGTCGGGCAATCAGCCCCAGCATTTT
TRBV18	TRBJ2-1	TRBD2	-	CASSPLAGEQFF	TGTGCCAGCTCACCTCTAGCGGGCGAGCAGTTCTTC
TRBV9	TRBJ2-3	-	few	CASSERGTDTQYF	TGTGCCAGCAGTGAAAGGGGTACAGATACGCAGTATTTT
TRBV10-3	TRBJ1-4	TRBD1	few	CAISESETGNSGEKLFF	TGTGCCATCAGTGAGTCGGAGACAGGGAATTCTGGAGAAAAACTGTTTTTT
TRBV6-8	TRBJ2-2	TRBD2	few	CASSYSSTSGIVGGELFF	TGTGCCAGCAGTTACTCTTCGACTAGCGGGATAGTTGGCGGGGAGCTGTTTTTT
TRBV19	TRBJ1-5	-	-	CASRDQGHQPQHF	TGTGCCAGTAGGGACCAGGGTCATCAGCCCCAGCATTTT
TRBV6-8	TRBJ2-5	TRBD1	few	CASSTNRGETQYF	TGTGCCAGCAGCACGAACAGGGGAGAGACCCAGTACTTC
TRBV9	TRBJ2-1	-	few	CASSPRNRISAYNEQFF	TGTGCCAGCAGCCCCAGAAACCGCATCTCCGCATACAATGAGCAGTTCTTC
TRBV11-3	TRBJ2-3	-	-	CASSPPGISTDTQYF	TGTGCCAGCAGCCCCCCCGGGATTTCCACAGATACGCAGTATTTT
TRBV10-2	TRBJ1-1	-	-	CASSELSGMNTEAFF	TGCGCCAGCAGTGAATTATCGGGGATGAACACTGAAGCTTTCTTT
TRBV28	TRBJ1-5	TRBD1	large	CASSLLRQGGNQPQHF	TGTGCCAGCAGTTTATTGCGACAGGGCGGCAATCAGCCCCAGCATTTT
TRBV11-3	TRBJ2-1	-	-	CASSTGTPPNEQFF	TGTGCCAGCAGCACCGGGACTCCCCCCAATGAGCAGTTCTTC
TRBV9	TRBJ1-3	-	few	CASSVSPQASSGNTIYF	TGTGCCAGCAGCGTGTCCCCCCAGGCGAGCTCTGGAAACACCATATATTTT
TRBV6-8	TRBJ1-4	TRBD1	few	CASRREQGASEKLFF	TGTGCCAGCAGACGCGAACAGGGGGCAAGTGAAAAACTGTTTTTT
TRBV9	TRBJ2-1	-	-	CASSVFDGGNEQFF	TGTGCCAGCAGCGTATTCGACGGGGGCAATGAGCAGTTCTTC
TRBV28	TRBJ2-7	TRBD1	-	CASSHWGTGGTYEQYF	TGTGCCAGCAGTCATTGGGGGACAGGGGGGACCTACGAGCAGTACTTC
TRBV12-5	TRBJ2-1	TRBD1	few	CATGGQSLTEQFF	TGTGCCACAGGGGGACAGTCCCTGACTGAGCAGTTCTTC
TRBV14	TRBJ2-2	-	-	CASSQGGVRRVTGELFF	TGTGCCAGCAGCCAAGGAGGGGTCCGGAGGGTAACCGGGGAGCTGTTTTTT
TRBV29-1	TRBJ2-7	TRBD1	few	CSVANPGQLSYEQYF	TGCAGCGTTGCCAACCCGGGACAGCTCTCCTACGAGCAGTACTTC
TRBV19	TRBJ1-4	TRBD1	-	CASAPGQGSEKLFF	TGTGCCAGTGCGCCGGGACAGGGGAGTGAAAAACTGTTTTTT
TRBV18	TRBJ1-2	-	-	CASSPRRNDYGYTF	TGTGCCAGCTCACCACGGCGTAATGACTATGGCTACACCTTC